The 9 T cell receptor beta chains presented below share a single source sample, sequenced in a study of T cell changes during pregnancy in multiple sclerosis. Only in-frame clones appear in the TCRdb table, and some are missing; sequencing was by immunoSEQ multiplex PCR. The sample holds approximately 92,000 clones; 80% to 95% are singletons and the top ten take around 2.7%. The source was peripheral blood, collected in the first trimester of pregnancy. The receptors originated from a female donor with multiple sclerosis, enrolled in a pregnancy study.

V is TRBV7-3 and J is TRBJ2-3; 7 bases fit TRBD2. The junction had 13 bases not matched to a gene; V was cut back by 8 bases and J by 2 bases. This CDR3 comprises 16 residues. The V gene's germline CDR1 is SGHTA and CDR2 FQGTGA. For the CDR3, the DNA is TGTGCCAGCGCCCGAAGAGGCGGGAGCCACACAGATACGCAGTATTTT. Translating gives CASARRGGSHTDTQYF.

The DNA of the CDR3 is TGTGCCAGCAGTTTAGGGGGGGGGTCCCCAGATACGCAGTATTTT. Protein product: CASSLGGGSPDTQYF. The rearrangement links TRBV28 to TRBJ2-3, with TRBD2 identical over 7 bases. The CDR3 is 15 amino acids. Trimming removed 2 bases from V and 4 bases from J; junction bases left unmatched: 6. Germline V lookup: CDR1 MDHEN, CDR2 SYDVKM.

The chain combines TRBV21-1 with TRBJ1-5; TRBD1, the table's D call, was not compared with the DNA. TRBV21-1 is recorded as a pseudogene. This CDR3 is built from 16 residues. The CDR3 DNA is TGTGCCAGCAGCAAAGTGGTCAGGGGTTTCAATCAGCCCCAGCATTTT. As protein: CASSKVVRGFNQPQHF.

J is TRBJ1-4 and V is TRBV25-1; D perhaps matches TRBD1 (6 bases). Trimming shortened V by 3 bases and J by 0 bases, and 11 bases separated the two germline ends. CDR3 size: 16 residues. Germline V gives CDR1 MGHDK, CDR2 SYGVNS. The CDR3 here is CASSEGTIATNEKLFF. The CDR3 nucleotides are TGTGCCAGCAGTGAGGGGACAATCGCAACTAATGAAAAACTGTTTTTT.

The rearrangement joins TRBV7-9 to TRBJ2-1; TRBD1 is a possible D gene (9 bases). The V end was cut by 2 bases, the J end by 4 bases, with 15 bases between. Germline V CDR1 and CDR2: SEHNR, FQNEAQ (reference sequence). The CDR3 extends over 16 amino acids. The CDR3 region has the DNA TGTGCCAGCAGCTTAATAGCGGGACAGGGTTACAATGAGCAGTTCTTC. Amino acid sequence: CASSLIAGQGYNEQFF.

J is TRBJ2-5 and V is TRBV5-4; perhaps TRBD1 as D (6 bases). The V gene lost 6 bases and the J gene lost 1 base, with 10 bases spanning the gap. Germline lookup yields CDR1 SGHNT and CDR2 YYREEE (reference sequence). The CDR3 runs 13 residues. The CDR3 region is CASTTGSQETQYF. Written as DNA, the CDR3 is TGTGCCAGCACAACAGGGTCCCAAGAGACCCAGTACTTC.

The chain links TRBV5-1 to TRBJ2-2, with no clear D. The CDR3 runs 13 residues. Trimming removed 4 bases from V and 4 bases from J, with 8 bases in between. Per the germline V gene, CDR1 is SGHRS and CDR2 is YFSETQ. In nucleotides, the CDR3 is TGCGCCAGCAGCACCGTGCGCACCGGGGAGCTGTTTTTT. Its protein is CASSTVRTGELFF.

The CDR3 nucleotides read TGTGCCAGTAGTATAGGGACAGGTCGGGGCGAGCAGTACTTC. This translates into CASSIGTGRGEQYF. The rearrangement joins TRBV19 to TRBJ2-7, with TRBD1 matching over 7 bases. Germline trimming cut 1 base from V and 6 bases from J; bases unmatched to any gene: 6. The CDR3 is 14 residues long. Germline loops: CDR1 LNHDA, CDR2 SQIVND (reference sequence).

The V and J genes are TRBV9 and TRBJ1-2, with 7 bases identical to TRBD1. Germline CDR1 and CDR2: SGDLS and YYNGEE. The CDR3 totals 15 residues. The V segment lost 3 bases and the J segment 5 bases; nucleotides outside the gene matches: 10. The DNA of the CDR3 is TGTGCCAGCAGCGGAACCTTCGGGACAGAATATGGCTACACCTTC. It translates to CASSGTFGTEYGYTF.